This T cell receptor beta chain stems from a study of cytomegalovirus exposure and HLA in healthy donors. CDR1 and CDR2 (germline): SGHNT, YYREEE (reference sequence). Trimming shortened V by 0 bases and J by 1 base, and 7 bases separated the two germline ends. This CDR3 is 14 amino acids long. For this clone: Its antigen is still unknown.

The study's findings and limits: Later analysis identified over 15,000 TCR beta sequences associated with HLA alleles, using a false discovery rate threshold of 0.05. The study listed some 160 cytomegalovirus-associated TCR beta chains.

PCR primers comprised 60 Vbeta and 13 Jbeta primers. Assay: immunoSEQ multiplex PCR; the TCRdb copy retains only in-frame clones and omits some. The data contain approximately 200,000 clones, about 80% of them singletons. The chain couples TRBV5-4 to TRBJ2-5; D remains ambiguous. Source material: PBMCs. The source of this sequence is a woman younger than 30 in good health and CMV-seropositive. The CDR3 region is CASSLDPGQETQYF. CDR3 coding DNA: TGTGCCAGCAGCTTGGATCCGGGCCAAGAGACCCAGTACTTC.